This paragraph covers one TCR beta chain sequence. Cells sorted as Tregs were CD4+, CD25+ and CD127-/low. TCRdb reprocessed the 5' RACE reads via MiXCR and lists one record per CDR3 protein. This sample yields 10,000 to 13,000 distinct CDR3 sequences, of which roughly 17% are seen a single time; 3.5% to 4% belongs to the top ten. This clonotype was obtained from a female donor with breast cancer. Sequenced: Tregs sorted from a lymph node.

CDR3 residues: CSASGQGGNGRRTEAFF. CDR3 bases: TGCAGTGCCTCTGGCCAGGGAGGGAACGGCCGAAGAACTGAAGCTTTCTTT. V usage is TRBV20-1 and J usage is TRBJ1-1; D possibly corresponds to TRBD1 (5 bases). Deletions cut 6 bases from V and 5 bases from J, with 28 bases between. Germline lookup yields CDR1 DFQATT and CDR2 SNEGSKA (reference sequence). CDR3 size: 17 residues.